The following is a T cell receptor (beta chain) sequence with its context. The read comes to an end 3 residues before the CDR3 does, leaving the germline J gene to fill in the end. Libraries were prepared by immunoSEQ multiplex PCR; TCRdb keeps only in-frame clonotypes and omits some of them. In all, the sample yields about 30,000 clones. The CDR3 extends over 16 amino acids. The trim removed 4 bases at V and 5 bases at J, leaving 12 bases unmatched. CDR1 and CDR2 (germline): SGHRS, YFSETQ. This record comes from a study of T cells in women clearing cervical HPV infection. The specimen was blood buffy coat. This clonotype originated in a woman between 18 and 70 years old with a cervical HPV16 infection that either progressed to CIN3+ or cleared (not recorded which). V is TRBV5-1 and J is TRBJ1-1; 9 nucleotides match TRBD1. The part of the CDR3 DNA that was read is TGCGCCAGCAGCGAACAGGGGGCGGTTTTCAAGACTGAA. Translating it yields CASSEQGAVFKTE. The whole CDR3 is CASSEQGAVFKTEAFF.